This entry is about one TCR beta chain. Some clones are missing from TCRdb's copy, which holds only in-frame ones; the method was immunoSEQ multiplex PCR. The repertoire consists of about 85,000 clones, with 85% to 90% occurring once and the leading ten covering 13% to 15%. The record originates from a study of PD-L1 blockade in urothelial cancer. V trimming: 0 bases; J trimming: 6 bases; junction bases outside the gene matches: 7. The CDR3 is 18 amino acids. Germline values: CDR1 LGHNA, CDR2 YNFKEQ. The time point is: pretreatment peripheral blood. The sample here was PBMCs, taken around atezolizumab (anti-PD-L1) treatment. The J gene is TRBJ2-1, the V gene TRBV4-2, with 14 positions matching TRBD2. The TCR sequence derives from a man aged 60-69 years with urothelial cancer. In DNA, the CDR3 is TGTGCCAGCAGCCAAGAATTTGGGACTAGCGGGAGTCTCAATGAGCAGTTCTTC. Its protein is CASSQEFGTSGSLNEQFF.